This T cell receptor beta chain comes out of a study of PD-1 blockade in classical Hodgkin lymphoma. Study summary: Every 2 weeks, patients had 3 mg/kg nivolumab intravenously.

Data came from immunoSEQ multiplex PCR; TCRdb stores just in-frame clones and leaves some out. Of more than 50,000 clones in the sample, roughly nine tenths were seen once. Trimming removed 6 bases from V and 2 bases from J, with 13 bases in between. CDR1 and CDR2 (germline): MNHNS, SASEGT. The CDR3 runs to 14 residues. Relapse after autologous stem cell transplantation occurred in every patient, and brentuximab vedotin exposure varied. The sequenced sample was peripheral blood mononuclear cells (PBMCs), obtained at baseline. The chain has TRBV6-1 and TRBJ1-1, with D possibly matching TRBD1 (6 bases). This TCR derives from a human donor with classical Hodgkin lymphoma. The CDR3, as DNA: TGTGCCAGCAGCGTTGACAGGACTAACACTGAAGCTTTCTTT. Protein: CASSVDRTNTEAFF.